The 12 T cell receptor beta chains in this list originate from one sample, sequenced in a study of blood T cell repertoires in COVID-19. The table came from immunoSEQ multiplex PCR; TCRdb's copy has only in-frame clones and leaves some out. The sample holds more than 95,000 clones, roughly 85% seen once. Material: peripheral blood. These TCRs come from a man between 45 and 60 years old in a cohort sampled during active COVID-19.

This sequence joins TRBV14 and TRBJ2-5, with D possibly being TRBD2 (5 bases). The length of the CDR3 is 15 residues. Germline CDR1 SGHDN, CDR2 FVKESK. V was pared by 4 bases and J by 0 bases, with 12 bases between. CDR3 sequence: CASSRHGGYQETQYF. The CDR3 region has the DNA TGTGCCAGCAGCCGCCACGGAGGCTACCAAGAGACCCAGTACTTC.

V usage is TRBV29-1 and J usage is TRBJ2-3; 7 bases are shared with TRBD2. The CDR3 runs 12 residues. Germline loops: CDR1 SQVTM, CDR2 ANQGSEA. V trimming: 4 bases; J trimming: 6 bases; junction bases outside the gene matches: 4. This chain's CDR3 is CSVADGGDTQYF. The DNA of the CDR3 is TGCAGCGTTGCTGACGGGGGGGATACGCAGTATTTT.

The gene calls are TRBV7-2 and TRBJ2-4, with a weak D call TRBD1 (5 bases). Germline V gene sequence: CDR1 SGHTA, CDR2 FQGNSA. V lost 5 bases and J 6 bases, leaving 17 bases between the germline ends. This CDR3 contains 15 residues. CDR3 region: CASSQGQGVGNIQYF. Written as DNA, the CDR3 is TGTGCCAGCAGCCAAGGTCAAGGGGTGGGAAACATTCAGTACTTC.

The V call is TRBV19, the J call TRBJ1-6; possible D gene TRBD1, 6 bases. Trimming shortened V by 3 bases and J by 7 bases, and 10 bases separated the two germline ends. This CDR3 comprises 14 residues. Germline V lookup: CDR1 LNHDA, CDR2 SQIVND (reference sequence). CDR3 protein: CASSITGGNSPLHF. CDR3 in DNA: TGTGCCAGTAGTATTACTGGGGGCAATTCACCCCTCCACTTT.

V is TRBV13 and J is TRBJ1-1; D might be TRBD1 (5 bases). V shed 3 bases and J shed 5 bases, with 13 bases lying between them. The germline V gene has CDR1 PRHDT and CDR2 FYEKMQ (reference sequence). The length of the CDR3 is 14 residues. CDR3 sequence: CASSFDQGGTEAFF. The CDR3, as DNA: TGTGCCAGCAGCTTTGACCAGGGAGGGACTGAAGCTTTCTTT.

The V gene is TRBV6-5, the J gene TRBJ2-3; 7 bases fit TRBD2. The CDR3 runs 14 residues. Germline trimming cut 4 bases from V and 3 bases from J; bases unmatched to any gene: 4. Looked up from germline, CDR1 is MNHEY and CDR2 is SVGAGI. The CDR3 sequence: CASSWTRGTDTQYF. CDR3 DNA sequence: TGTGCCAGCAGTTGGACTAGAGGGACAGATACGCAGTATTTT.

The rearrangement joins TRBV4-3 to TRBJ1-2, with TRBD1 matching 9 bases. Germline lookup yields CDR1 LGHNA and CDR2 YSLEER. Unmatched junction bases numbered 8, after V lost 6 bases and J lost 0 bases. CDR3 length: 16 residues. The CDR3 nucleotides read TGCGCCAGCAGTCTCGGGACAGGGACTTCTAACTATGGCTACACCTTC. Protein product: CASSLGTGTSNYGYTF.

The chain combines TRBV5-1 with TRBJ2-3; maybe TRBD2 (6 bases). The CDR3 is made up of 14 amino acids. V was cut by 4 bases and J by 4 bases, with 13 bases left in between. Germline V lookup: CDR1 SGHRS, CDR2 YFSETQ. CDR3 amino acids: CASSPLGGPDTQYF. Written as DNA, the CDR3 is TGCGCCAGCAGCCCCCTGGGGGGACCAGATACGCAGTATTTT.

A single count supports this clone. This sequence joins TRBV5-1 and TRBJ2-2, with 8 bases aligning to TRBD1. V was pared by 2 bases and J by 0 bases, with 3 bases of the junction left unmatched. This CDR3 has 16 amino acids. Germline assignment: CDR1 SGHRS and CDR2 YFSETQ. CDR3 amino acids: CASSFDRGANTGELFF. In DNA form, the CDR3 reads TGCGCCAGCAGCTTCGACAGGGGTGCGAACACCGGGGAGCTGTTTTTT.

This clone is classed as medium-sized. At the DNA level, this CDR3 is encoded by other sequences in the same sample as well. The J gene is TRBJ1-5, the V gene TRBV28; 9 bases map to TRBD1. The CDR3 sequence is 13 residues long. Germline CDR1 is MDHEN and CDR2 is SYDVKM. The V and J ends lost 5 bases and 4 bases, in that order; junction bases with no gene match: 0. The DNA for the CDR3 is TGTGCCAGCAGTGACAGGGGGAATCAGCCCCAGCATTTT. Translated, it gives CASSDRGNQPQHF. Using reference TRBV28 and TRBJ1-5 for the parts outside the CDR3, the full variable domain is DVKVTQSSRYLVKRTGEKVFLECVQDMDHENMFWYRQDPGLGLRLIYFSYDVKMKEKGDIPEGYSVSREKKERFSLILESASTNQTSMYLCASSDRGNQPQHFGDGTRLSIL.

The chain uses TRBV11-3 and TRBJ1-6, with a possible D match to TRBD1 (5 bases). The length of the CDR3 is 15 residues. Germline CDR1 is SGHNT and CDR2 is YENEEA. V gave up 7 bases and J gave up 3 bases, with 13 bases separating them. CDR3 nucleotide sequence: TGTGCCAGCACCCCGACAGATTTCTATAATTCACCCCTCCACTTT. Translation gives CASTPTDFYNSPLHF. Supplemented by reference TRBV11-3 and TRBJ1-6, the full variable domain reads EAGVVQSPRYKIIEKKQPVAFWCNPISGHNTLYWYLQNLGQGPELLIRYENEEAVDDSQLPKDRFSAERLKGVDSTLKIQPAELGDSAVYLCASTPTDFYNSPLHFGNGTRLTVT.

The chain combines TRBV27 with TRBJ2-4; no firm D call. Germline V gene lookup returns CDR1 MNHEY and CDR2 SMNVEV (reference sequence). The CDR3 spans 15 residues. With 5 bases removed from V and 0 bases from J, the gap between germline ends came to 11 bases. CDR3 DNA: TGTGCCAGCAGTCCGTGGAGAGTAGCCAAAAACATTCAGTACTTC. This sequence encodes CASSPWRVAKNIQYF.